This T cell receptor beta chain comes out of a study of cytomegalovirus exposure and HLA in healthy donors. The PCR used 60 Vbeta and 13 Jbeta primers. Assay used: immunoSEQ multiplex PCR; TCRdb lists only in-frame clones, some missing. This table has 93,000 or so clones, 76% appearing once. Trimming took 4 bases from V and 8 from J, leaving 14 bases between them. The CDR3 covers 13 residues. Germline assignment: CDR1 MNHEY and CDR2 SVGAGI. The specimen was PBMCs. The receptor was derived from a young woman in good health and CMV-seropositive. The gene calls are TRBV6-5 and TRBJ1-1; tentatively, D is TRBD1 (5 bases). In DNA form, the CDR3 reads TGTGCCAGCAGTTCCCACCTACAGGAAGAAGCTTTCTTT. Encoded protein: CASSSHLQEEAFF.